One sample yielded the 26 T cell receptor beta chains listed below, sequenced in a study of PD-1 blockade in classical Hodgkin lymphoma (dated by TCRdb to the early 2020s). Libraries came from the immunoSEQ multiplex PCR assay. TCRdb took over this immuneACCESS table, retaining in-frame rearrangements with V and J assigned. Such tables are incomplete; in checked studies, under half of the missing clones stem from an unresolved V gene, and the remainder is unexplained. The sample table holds about 97,000 clones, of which approximately 80% were seen once. The ten largest clones add up to more than 9% of the sample. The time point label here, explained by the study, means: cycle 1 day 1 (C1D1), immediately before nivolumab initiation. Relapse after autologous stem cell transplantation had occurred in all trial patients, and cohorts A, B and C were distinguished by prior brentuximab vedotin exposure.

The source was peripheral blood mononuclear cells (PBMCs), collected at baseline. The receptors shown here come from a human donor with classical Hodgkin lymphoma.

This clone was observed a handful of times. Other DNA sequences from this sample encode an identical CDR3 as well. The genes are TRBV30 and TRBJ2-7, with D maybe TRBD2 (6 bases). The V and J ends lost 3 bases and 4 bases respectively, with 7 bases between them. This CDR3 comprises 11 residues. Germline V gene data show CDR1 as GTSNPN and CDR2 as SVGIG (reference sequence). CDR3 sequence reads: CAWSLAYEQYF. CDR3 DNA: TGTGCCTGGAGCCTAGCGTACGAGCAGTACTTC.

This clone has a single count. The rearrangement links TRBV19 to TRBJ1-5; a possible D gene is TRBD1 (5 bases). The CDR3 has 13 residues. Trimming shortened V by 1 base and J by 7 bases, and 8 bases separated the two germline ends. The germline gives CDR1 LNHDA, CDR2 SQIVND (reference sequence). This CDR3 reads CASSIGWGQPQHF. CDR3 in DNA: TGTGCCAGTAGTATAGGATGGGGCCAGCCCCAGCATTTT.

The CDR3, as DNA: TGTGCCAGCAGCCAAGTAGCGGGAGGCTTGGAGACCCAGTACTTC. This sequence encodes CASSQVAGGLETQYF. V usage is TRBV14 and J usage is TRBJ2-5, with TRBD2 matching 10 bases. From germline, CDR1 is SGHDN and CDR2 FVKESK. The CDR3 sequence is 15 residues long. The ends lost 1 base at V and 5 bases at J; junction bases unmatched: 4.

The chain combines TRBV7-2 with TRBJ2-7; D is unresolved. V shed 5 bases and J shed 2 bases, with 10 bases lying between them. Germline values: CDR1 SGHTA, CDR2 FQGNSA. This CDR3 spans 13 amino acids. CDR3 loop: CASSPPTPYEQYF. For the CDR3, the DNA is TGTGCCAGCAGCCCCCCCACTCCCTACGAGCAGTACTTC.

The chain combines TRBV28 with TRBJ2-7; 7 nucleotides agree with TRBD1. The CDR3 extends over 15 amino acids. V was clipped by 6 bases and J by 2 bases; unmatched bases: 10. Germline V lookup: CDR1 MDHEN, CDR2 SYDVKM. CDR3 in amino acids: CASSRDSFTTYEQYF. CDR3 bases: TGTGCCAGCAGCCGGGACAGTTTTACTACCTACGAGCAGTACTTC. Drawing the rest from reference TRBV28 and TRBJ2-7, the complete variable domain is DVKVTQSSRYLVKRTGEKVFLECVQDMDHENMFWYRQDPGLGLRLIYFSYDVKMKEKGDIPEGYSVSREKKERFSLILESASTNQTSMYLCASSRDSFTTYEQYFGPGTRLTVT.

This chain links TRBV6-4 with TRBJ2-1, with D perhaps TRBD1 (6 bases). The V end was cut by 6 bases, the J end by 9 bases, with 15 bases between. This CDR3 has 13 amino acids. The germline gives CDR1 MRHNA, CDR2 SNTAGT. CDR3 region: CASSRDIISEQFF. As DNA, the CDR3 is TGTGCCAGCAGCCGGGACATCATCAGTGAGCAGTTCTTC.

The DNA of the CDR3 is TGTGCCAGCAGCACCCGACAGGGGACTACCTATGGCTACACCTTC. Encoded protein: CASSTRQGTTYGYTF. This chain joins TRBV9 and TRBJ1-2, with 8 bases that match TRBD1. There are 15 residues in the CDR3. Losses at the gene ends were 4 bases for V and 4 bases for J; bases not matched to a gene: 9. The germline V gene has CDR1 SGDLS and CDR2 YYNGEE.

CDR3 protein: CASSLRSGVAQHF. The CDR3 DNA reads TGTGCCAGCAGTCTCAGGAGCGGTGTGGCCCAGCATTTT. The V call is TRBV6-1, the J call TRBJ1-5; D is uncertain. Germline-derived CDR1 and CDR2 are MNHNS and SASEGT. CDR3 length equals 13 residues. V was pared by 5 bases and J by 11 bases, with 16 bases between.

V gene TRBV19 combines with J gene TRBJ1-2, with a possible D match to TRBD1 (5 bases). Germline CDR1 and CDR2: LNHDA and SQIVND (reference sequence). This CDR3 is 14 amino acids long. Between the trimmed V and J ends, which lost 8 bases and 8 bases, there was a span of 21 bases. This chain's CDR3 is CASVDGTLMGGYTF. Here the CDR3 DNA reads TGTGCCAGTGTCGACGGGACTCTAATGGGGGGCTACACCTTC.

The rearrangement links TRBV5-6 to TRBJ2-2; D tentatively fits TRBD1 or TRBD2 (6 bases each). V was pared by 4 bases and J by 2 bases, with 9 bases between. The CDR3 extends over 14 amino acids. CDR1 is SGHDT and CDR2 is YYEEEE in the germline V gene. Here the CDR3 reads CASSRGRNTGELFF. The CDR3 DNA is TGTGCCAGCAGCCGGGGGCGTAACACCGGGGAGCTGTTTTTT.

The V and J genes are TRBV15 and TRBJ2-1, with 10 positions matching TRBD2. Germline V CDR1 and CDR2: LNHNV, YYDKDF (reference sequence). The CDR3 has 15 residues. Unmatched junction bases numbered 5, after V lost 9 bases and J lost 0 bases. CDR3 nucleotides: TGTGCCACTAGAATAGCGGGGGGCTCCTACAATGAGCAGTTCTTC. It is translated as CATRIAGGSYNEQFF.

The chain links TRBV5-6 to TRBJ2-7; D is undetermined. Per germline, CDR1 SGHDT and CDR2 YYEEEE. The CDR3 consists of 11 residues. With 5 bases removed from V and 5 bases from J, the gap between germline ends came to 8 bases. CDR3 nucleotides: TGTGCCAGCAGGACACGCGACGAGCAGTACTTC. Translation gives CASRTRDEQYF.

The V gene is TRBV5-1, the J gene TRBJ2-7; TRBD1 matches 7 bases. CDR1 SGHRS and CDR2 YFSETQ come from the germline V gene. V trimming: 3 bases; J trimming: 2 bases; junction bases outside the gene matches: 17. This CDR3 is built from 18 residues. DNA of the CDR3: TGCGCCAGCAGCTCCCGCCCGGACAGGCCCCTAGGGGCCTACGAGCAGTACTTC. It specifies CASSSRPDRPLGAYEQYF.

V usage is TRBV7-2 and J usage is TRBJ2-7; possibly TRBD1 or TRBD2 for D (5 bases each). CDR1 is SGHTA and CDR2 is FQGNSA in the germline V gene. CDR3 size: 17 residues. The V gene lost 2 bases and the J gene lost 2 bases, with 19 bases spanning the gap. CDR3 DNA: TGTGCCAGCAGCTTATGGGGTGGGGGTACAGGACCCTACGAGCAGTACTTC. It codes for CASSLWGGGTGPYEQYF.

The J gene is TRBJ2-2, the V gene TRBV9; a weak D match, TRBD2 (5 bases). Trimming left V 0 bases short and J 5 bases short, with 14 bases between. Germline CDR1 SGDLS, CDR2 YYNGEE. The length of the CDR3 is 16 residues. This CDR3 is CASSVASSGWTGELFF. CDR3 in DNA: TGTGCCAGCAGCGTAGCGTCCTCGGGGTGGACCGGGGAGCTGTTTTTT.

This chain joins TRBV5-5 and TRBJ1-2; D is perhaps TRBD1 (6 bases). Germline CDR1 SGHKS, CDR2 YYEKEE (reference sequence). Trimming stripped 4 bases from V and 2 bases from J, with 9 bases between. The CDR3 is 13 residues long. CDR3 nucleotides: TGTGCCAGCAGCAGGACAGACAACTATGGCTACACCTTC. This gives the protein CASSRTDNYGYTF.

This clone was counted many times. This rearrangement joins TRBV28 to TRBJ1-3; the D is unclear. The V gene's germline CDR1 is MDHEN and CDR2 SYDVKM. V dropped 2 bases and J dropped 7 bases, with 15 bases sitting between them. This CDR3 contains 15 residues. The CDR3 sequence is CASSLSGEAENTIYF. The CDR3 DNA follows: TGTGCCAGCAGTTTAAGCGGGGAGGCGGAGAACACCATATATTTT.

The count of this clone is one. This chain uses TRBV4-3 with TRBJ1-4; tentatively, D is TRBD1 (5 bases). CDR1 is LGHNA, CDR2 YSLEER, per germline. The CDR3 covers 16 residues. V was pared by 0 bases and J by 7 bases, with 15 bases between. Written as DNA, the CDR3 is TGCGCCAGCAGCCAAGATTTCGGGGTCGGGGGTGAAAAACTGTTTTTT. Translating gives CASSQDFGVGGEKLFF.

The chain joins TRBV18 to TRBJ2-7; D gene unclear. Trimming pared 2 bases from V and 5 bases from J, leaving 10 bases between. The CDR3 totals 13 residues. The V gene's germline CDR1 is KGHSH and CDR2 LQKENI. CDR3: CASSPDQANEQYF. The CDR3 DNA sequence: TGTGCCAGCTCACCAGACCAGGCTAACGAGCAGTACTTC.

The chain carries TRBV18 and TRBJ1-2; the D gene is possibly TRBD1 (5 bases). CDR1 KGHSH and CDR2 LQKENI come from the germline V gene. This CDR3 is built from 15 residues. Deletions cut 0 bases from V and 4 bases from J, with 12 bases between. The CDR3 loop is CASSPPGDISYGYTF. CDR3 DNA: TGTGCCAGCTCACCACCGGGGGATATTAGCTATGGCTACACCTTC.

The chain combines TRBV11-3 with TRBJ2-3, with unresolved D. Germline CDR1 SGHNT, CDR2 YENEEA. The V and J ends lost 5 bases and 4 bases respectively, with 13 bases between them. This CDR3 has 14 residues. The DNA of the CDR3 is TGTGCCAGCAGCATGGGCGGAAGTGCAGATACGCAGTATTTT. This translates into CASSMGGSADTQYF.

V usage is TRBV6-1 and J usage is TRBJ2-6; D uncertain. The CDR3 runs to 15 residues. Germline V gives CDR1 MNHNS, CDR2 SASEGT. Trimming shortened V by 1 base and J by 2 bases, and 6 bases separated the two germline ends. The CDR3 region is CASSEVATGANVLTF. CDR3 sequence (DNA): TGTGCCAGCAGTGAAGTGGCAACTGGGGCCAACGTCCTGACTTTC.

The chain links TRBV25-1 to TRBJ2-2; 8 bases are shared with TRBD1. Germline V gene lookup returns CDR1 MGHDK and CDR2 SYGVNS. This CDR3 region has 15 residues. The V and J ends lost 4 bases and 6 bases, in that order; junction bases with no gene match: 7. CDR3 region: CASSAQDREAGELFF. The DNA for the CDR3 is TGTGCCAGCAGTGCCCAGGACAGGGAGGCCGGGGAGCTGTTTTTT.

The rearrangement uses TRBV19 and TRBJ2-7, with TRBD2 matching over 10 bases. The V gene end was trimmed by 4 bases and the J gene end by 2 bases; junction bases not matched to a gene: 8. Per the germline V gene, CDR1 is LNHDA and CDR2 is SQIVND (reference sequence). The CDR3 consists of 16 residues. CDR3 protein: CASSTRTSGGPYEQYF. CDR3 in DNA: TGTGCCAGTAGTACCCGGACTAGCGGAGGCCCCTACGAGCAGTACTTC.

V usage is TRBV28 and J usage is TRBJ2-1; 14 nucleotides line up with TRBD2. This CDR3 has 17 residues. Trimming took 6 bases from V and 8 from J; bases not matched to a gene: 12. Germline assignment: CDR1 MDHEN and CDR2 SYDVKM. The CDR3 DNA reads TGTGCCAGCAGCCTTCTTCCCGGGACTAGCGGGAGCTATGAGCAGTTCTTC. Amino acid sequence: CASSLLPGTSGSYEQFF.

This clone appeared many times. The CDR3 spells CASSELGIMNTEAFF. DNA of the CDR3: TGTGCCAGCAGTGAATTGGGAATTATGAACACTGAAGCTTTCTTT. The chain employs TRBV25-1 and TRBJ1-1; D is unresolved. The CDR3 is made up of 15 amino acids. Trimming removed 1 base from V and 0 bases from J, with 9 bases in between. The germline V gene encodes CDR1 MGHDK and CDR2 SYGVNS. Full variable domain (missing parts from reference TRBV25-1 and TRBJ1-1): EADIYQTPRYLVIGTGKKITLECSQTMGHDKMYWYQQDPGMELHLIHYSYGVNSTEKGDLSSESTVSRIRTEHFPLTLESARPSHTSQYLCASSELGIMNTEAFFGQGTRLTVV.